This entry concerns a single T cell receptor beta chain. Its antigen is unknown. These data come from a study of brain T cells in children with intractable seizures. V lost 2 bases to trimming and J lost 1 base, with 9 bases between them. The CDR3 covers 15 residues. In germline, CDR1 is SGHAT, CDR2 FQNNGV. The time point denotes: blood from clinic visit 5 months post-surgery; TSC patient then seizure free. At least one anti-epileptic drug was given before surgery. Sequencing used immunoSEQ multiplex PCR; TCRdb keeps in-frame clones, though not all of them. The repertoire holds hundreds of thousands of clones, over 85% seen once, with 4.5% to 7% in the top ten. General study points: Clones missing pre-surgery may reflect undersampling of that blood sample.

The sequence was obtained from a boy under two years old with tuberous sclerosis and intractable seizures. The chain joins TRBV11-2 to TRBJ1-5; D uncertain. Here the sequenced sample was peripheral blood, taken 4 to 5 months after surgery. The CDR3 loop reads CASSLSAASNQPQHF. The CDR3 DNA follows: TGTGCCAGCAGCTTATCAGCAGCGAGCAATCAGCCCCAGCATTTT.